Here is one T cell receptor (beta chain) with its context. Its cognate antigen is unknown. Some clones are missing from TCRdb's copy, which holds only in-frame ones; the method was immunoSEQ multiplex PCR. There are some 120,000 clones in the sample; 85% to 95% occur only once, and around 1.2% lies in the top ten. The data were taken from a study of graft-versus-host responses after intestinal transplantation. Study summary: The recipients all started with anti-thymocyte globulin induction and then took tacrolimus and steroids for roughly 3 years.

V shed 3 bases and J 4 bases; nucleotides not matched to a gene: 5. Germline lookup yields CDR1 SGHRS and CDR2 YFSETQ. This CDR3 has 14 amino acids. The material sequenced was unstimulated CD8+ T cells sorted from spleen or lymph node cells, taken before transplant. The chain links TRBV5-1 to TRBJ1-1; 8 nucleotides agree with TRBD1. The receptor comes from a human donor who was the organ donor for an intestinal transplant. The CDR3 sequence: CASSWITGGTEAFF. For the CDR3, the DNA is TGCGCCAGCAGCTGGATTACAGGGGGCACTGAAGCTTTCTTT.